The T cell receptor (beta chain) described here comes from a study of CD8 T cells in ankylosing spondylitis. This clonotype was counted at least ten times. Its antigen is still unknown. Broader study findings: Blood of patients with ankylosing spondylitis appeared to be characterized by a TCR beta motif of several highly homologous variants. Disease-associated clones were CD8+ and fairly uncommon in peripheral blood.

In TCRdb, the 5' RACE reads were re-called with MiXCR into one record per CDR3 protein. Of over 700,000 distinct CDR3 sequences listed, over 15% are singletons. Germline CDR1 is MDHEN and CDR2 is SYDVKM. The CDR3 runs to 15 residues. V shed 5 bases, J shed 6 bases, and the junction held 5 bases outside the gene matches. J is TRBJ2-2 and V is TRBV28, with 11 bases matching TRBD1. The origin of this receptor is a male donor with ankylosing spondylitis. The sample comprised blood, either unsorted or a sorted T cell fraction (not recorded which). This chain's CDR3 is CASSPGGQGAGELFF. In DNA, the CDR3 is TGTGCCAGCAGTCCGGGGGGACAGGGGGCCGGGGAGCTGTTTTTT.